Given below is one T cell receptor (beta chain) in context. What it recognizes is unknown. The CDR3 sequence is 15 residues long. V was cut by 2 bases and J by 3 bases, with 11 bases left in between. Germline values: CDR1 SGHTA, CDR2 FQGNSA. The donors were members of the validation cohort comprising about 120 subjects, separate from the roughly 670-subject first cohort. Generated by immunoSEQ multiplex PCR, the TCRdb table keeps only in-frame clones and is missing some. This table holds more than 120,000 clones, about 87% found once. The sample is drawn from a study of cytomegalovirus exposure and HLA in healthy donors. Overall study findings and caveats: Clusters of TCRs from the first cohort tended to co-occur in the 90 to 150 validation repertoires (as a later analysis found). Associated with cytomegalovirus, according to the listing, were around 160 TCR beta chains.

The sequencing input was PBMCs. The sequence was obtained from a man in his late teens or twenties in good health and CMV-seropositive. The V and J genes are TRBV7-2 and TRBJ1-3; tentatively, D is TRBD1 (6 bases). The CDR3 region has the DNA TGTGCCAGCAGCTTATCGGGGGGGCTTGGAAACACCATATATTTT. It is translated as CASSLSGGLGNTIYF.